Each of the 18 T cell receptor beta chains below was sequenced from the same sample in a study of T cells in Graves' hyperthyroidism and ophthalmopathy (dated by TCRdb to about 2019). Library creation used multiplex PCR. The listed sequencing device is Illumina HiSeq 2000. The TCR beta CDR3 regions were amplified from RNA transcripts. A first-round RT-PCR of the TCR CDR3 used the HTBI primer set with the Qiagen OneStep RT-PCR kit. Using fastp at Q25 and MiXCR, TCRdb reprocessed the public reads and kept productive beta chains. Rows matching on CDR3 protein sequence are summarized as one entry with the most common DNA and genes. The sample contains a few hundred thousand distinct CDR3 sequences, more than 45% of them found a single time. Approximately 8.4% of the sample is held by the ten biggest clonotypes. Sequencing used peripheral blood or thyroid tissue (not recorded which). The receptors come from a woman aged 18 to 35 with Graves' hyperthyroidism.

Only a few counts were recorded for this clonotype. The genes are TRBV4-1 and TRBJ2-5; 7 bases are shared with TRBD1. This CDR3 spans 16 amino acids. Unmatched junction bases numbered 9, after V lost 4 bases and J lost 1 base. In germline, CDR1 is MGHRA, CDR2 YSYEKL. The CDR3: CASSRGQAGLQETQYF. CDR3 sequence (DNA): TGCGCCAGCAGCCGCGGACAGGCCGGGCTCCAAGAGACCCAGTACTTC.

This clonotype was detected many times. The rearrangement uses TRBV5-6 and TRBJ2-7; tentative D call: TRBD2 (6 bases). The germline CDR1 and CDR2 sequences are SGHDT and YYEEEE. This CDR3 has 14 residues. Trimming removed 2 bases at V and 0 bases at J, with 9 bases between. The CDR3 protein is CASSLGTPSYEQYF. CDR3 nucleotides: TGTGCCAGCAGCTTAGGGACTCCCTCCTACGAGCAGTACTTC. Supplemented by reference TRBV5-6 and TRBJ2-7, the full variable domain reads DAGVTQSPTHLIKTRGQQVTLRCSPKSGHDTVSWYQQALGQGPQFIFQYYEEEERQRGNFPDRFSGHQFPNYSSELNVNALLLGDSALYLCASSLGTPSYEQYFGPGTRLTVT.

The V gene is TRBV29-1, the J gene TRBJ1-1, with D maybe TRBD1 (5 bases). Trimming stripped 6 bases from V and 7 bases from J, with 18 bases between. CDR1 and CDR2 (germline): SQVTM, ANQGSEA. This CDR3 region has 13 residues. The CDR3 region has the DNA TGCAGCGTGGGGGAGGTTTCCTACAATGAAGCTTTCTTT. Translating gives CSVGEVSYNEAFF.

The J gene is TRBJ2-2, the V gene TRBV19; 10 nucleotides line up with TRBD1. Germline CDR1 reads LNHDA; CDR2 reads SQIVND (reference sequence). V shed 4 bases, J shed 5 bases, and the junction held 7 bases outside the gene matches. The CDR3 consists of 16 residues. The CDR3 nucleotides read TGTGCCAGTAGTAAACGACAGGGGGCAGGAACCGGGGAGCTGTTTTTT. It specifies CASSKRQGAGTGELFF.

The J gene is TRBJ2-5, the V gene TRBV10-3, with 8 positions matching TRBD1. The CDR3 is 14 residues long. The germline V gene has CDR1 ENHRY and CDR2 SYGVKD. The trim removed 6 bases at V and 1 base at J, leaving 4 bases unmatched. The CDR3 reads CAIREGQAQETQYF. CDR3 coding DNA: TGTGCCATCAGGGAGGGACAGGCCCAAGAGACCCAGTACTTC.

In DNA, the CDR3 is TGTGCCACCCCTCCTAGAGACACAGGGGGCGCAGGTGGCTACACCTTC. As protein: CATPPRDTGGAGGYTF. J is TRBJ1-2 and V is TRBV24-1; 9 bases fit TRBD1. Looked up from germline, CDR1 is KGHDR and CDR2 is SFDVKD. The length of the CDR3 is 16 residues. V dropped 9 bases and J dropped 7; count of bases not matched to a gene: 17.

This clonotype was seen many times. The chain has TRBV13 and TRBJ2-7, with 9 bases identical to TRBD1. J was trimmed by 5 bases and V by 5 bases; bases with no gene match: 7. Germline CDR1 is PRHDT and CDR2 is FYEKMQ (reference sequence). This CDR3 comprises 14 residues. The CDR3 coding sequence is TGTGCCAGCAGCCCCAGGACAGGGGTAAACGAGCAGTACTTC. This sequence encodes CASSPRTGVNEQYF.

This chain connects TRBV10-3 to TRBJ1-1; 10 nucleotides agree with TRBD1. V lost 5 bases and J lost 0; bases outside the gene matches: 6. From germline, CDR1 is ENHRY and CDR2 SYGVKD. This CDR3 is 16 amino acids long. CDR3 in amino acids: CAISTGQGQMNTEAFF. The DNA for the CDR3 is TGTGCCATCAGTACGGGACAGGGGCAGATGAACACTGAAGCTTTCTTT.

This clonotype was seen many times. CDR3 in DNA: TGTGCCAGCAGCTTAGGGTCTGGGATTCCTAGCAATCAGCCCCAGCATTTT. Encoded protein: CASSLGSGIPSNQPQHF. The rearrangement joins TRBV7-9 to TRBJ1-5; D gene unclear. V gave up 1 base and J gave up 0 bases, with 13 bases separating them. CDR1 is SEHNR, CDR2 FQNEAQ, per germline (reference sequence). This CDR3 is built from 17 residues. Using reference TRBV7-9 and TRBJ1-5 for the parts outside the CDR3, the full variable domain is DTGVSQNPRHKITKRGQNVTFRCDPISEHNRLYWYRQTLGQGPEFLTYFQNEAQLEKSRLLSDRFSAERPKGSFSTLEIQRTEQGDSAMYLCASSLGSGIPSNQPQHFGDGTRLSIL.

V is TRBV6-4 and J is TRBJ2-1; TRBD1 matches at 12 bases. Germline values: CDR1 MRHNA, CDR2 SNTAGT. The CDR3 spans 18 residues. V lost 5 bases, J lost 7 bases, and 15 bases stayed unmatched. CDR3 residues: CASSPYLPRDRGRNEQFF. The CDR3 DNA reads as TGTGCCAGCAGTCCATACTTACCCCGGGACAGGGGGCGGAATGAGCAGTTCTTC.

At least ten counts were recorded for this clonotype. J is TRBJ2-5 and V is TRBV6-6; either TRBD1 or TRBD2 may supply D (5 bases each). The germline gives CDR1 MNHNY, CDR2 SVGAGI (reference sequence). The CDR3 has 16 amino acids. V lost 5 bases, J lost 4 bases, and 20 bases lay in between. CDR3 nucleotide sequence: TGTGCCAGCAGTCCCTATCCGGGCAGTGGGGGAGAGACCCAGTACTTC. It specifies CASSPYPGSGGETQYF.

The chain couples TRBV25-1 to TRBJ2-5; the D gene could be TRBD1 or TRBD2 (5 bases each). The CDR3 covers 15 residues. Trimming took off 7 bases at V and 7 bases at J, with 22 bases between the two ends. The germline gives CDR1 MGHDK, CDR2 SYGVNS. The CDR3 protein is CASTQPSGDGATQYF. The CDR3 DNA reads TGTGCCAGCACCCAACCCAGTGGGGACGGTGCGACCCAGTACTTC.

The V gene is TRBV9, the J gene TRBJ2-2, with 9 bases aligning to TRBD2. Germline CDR1 SGDLS, CDR2 YYNGEE. This CDR3 has 14 amino acids. V trimming: 10 bases; J trimming: 4 bases; junction bases outside the gene matches: 8. CDR3 nucleotides: TGTGCCGCTGGCGGGAGGGGCGGCACCGGGGAGCTGTTTTTT. Amino acids: CAAGGRGGTGELFF.

This clonotype appeared once. One base away lies a much larger clone, so this may be a sequencing read error. Because the CDR3 is missing its conserved closing phenylalanine or tryptophan, this is likely a read error. The chain carries TRBV12-5 and TRBJ2-2, with D hard to call. V was trimmed by 5 bases and J by 7 bases, leaving 8 bases between them. Germline assignment: CDR1 LGHNT and CDR2 FRNRAP. The CDR3 runs to 12 residues. CDR3 protein: CASGPPHGELFS. For the CDR3, the DNA is TGTGCTAGTGGTCCGCCCCACGGGGAGCTGTTTTCT.

This clonotype was seen repeatedly, ten times or more. The V call is TRBV5-1, the J call TRBJ2-5, with TRBD1 as a possible D gene (5 bases). The CDR3 extends over 14 amino acids. Trimming cost V 4 bases and J 7 bases, with 17 bases left between them. Germline V lookup: CDR1 SGHRS, CDR2 YFSETQ. The CDR3 reads CASSAPTDAGTQYF. CDR3 DNA: TGCGCCAGCAGCGCCCCGACAGACGCTGGGACCCAGTACTTC.

This clonotype was counted at least ten times. The gene calls are TRBV6-1 and TRBJ1-5, with D unclear. Germline V gene sequence: CDR1 MNHNS, CDR2 SASEGT. The CDR3 is 14 amino acids. V was pared by 7 bases and J by 1 base, with 11 bases between. The chain's CDR3 is CASTLHGSNQPQHF. The DNA for the CDR3 is TGTGCCAGCACCCTACATGGGAGCAATCAGCCCCAGCATTTT.

The genes are TRBV12-3 or TRBV12-4 and TRBJ2-3; no firm D call. Trimming stripped 2 bases from V and 7 bases from J, with 4 bases between. This CDR3 region has 11 residues. CDR3 DNA sequence: TGTGCCAGCAGTTTATTGTATACGCAGTATTTT. It is translated as CASSLLYTQYF.

This clonotype occurred many times. V gene TRBV2 combines with J gene TRBJ1-1, with D maybe TRBD1 (5 bases). Germline V gives CDR1 SNHLY, CDR2 FYNNEI. The germline V and J ends were trimmed by 7 bases and 4 bases, with 19 bases remaining between them. The CDR3 is made up of 15 amino acids. The CDR3 loop is CASTGTVNVGTEAFF. CDR3 nucleotide sequence: TGTGCCAGCACCGGGACGGTGAATGTGGGCACTGAAGCTTTCTTT.